The 30 T cell receptor beta chains listed next were all sequenced from one sample in a study of T cells in localized non-small cell lung cancer (dated by TCRdb to about 2020). Libraries were built with the immunoSEQ multiplex PCR assay. Held by TCRdb, this immuneACCESS table contains in-frame sequences only and omits some clones. Under half of the omission traces to an unresolved V gene where checked; the cause of the rest is unknown. This sample is represented by about 1,600 clones; around 22% of them were singletons. Together, the top ten hold roughly 27% of the sample. The sequencing used normal lung tissue next to the tumor, collected before any cancer treatment. Source of these receptors: a woman aged 40 to 75 with stage I lung adenocarcinoma.

The chain carries TRBV29-1 and TRBJ2-7; D may be TRBD1 (5 bases). The CDR3 extends over 12 amino acids. Trimming took off 3 bases at V and 7 bases at J, with 13 bases between the two ends. In germline, CDR1 is SQVTM, CDR2 ANQGSEA. CDR3 in amino acids: CSVDVGVGEQYF. CDR3 coding DNA: TGCAGCGTTGATGTAGGGGTCGGAGAGCAGTACTTC.

This clone ranks as hyperexpanded. The chain links TRBV15 to TRBJ2-3, with 7 bases aligning to TRBD2. The CDR3 sequence is 14 residues long. V lost 9 bases and J lost 4; bases outside the gene matches: 10. Germline assignment: CDR1 LNHNV and CDR2 YYDKDF (reference sequence). CDR3 sequence: CATREAGVSDTQYF. The CDR3 DNA follows: TGTGCCACGAGAGAGGCGGGGGTATCAGATACGCAGTATTTT.

This clone is categorized as large. Other nucleotide sequences in the sample specify the same CDR3. The genes are TRBV5-1 and TRBJ2-7; 8 bases line up with TRBD1. The V and J ends lost 2 bases and 0 bases, in that order; junction bases with no gene match: 4. Germline V gives CDR1 SGHRS, CDR2 YFSETQ. The CDR3 has 15 amino acids. CDR3 nucleotide sequence: TGCGCCAGCAGCTTATCCGGGACAGGCTCCTACGAGCAGTACTTC. Its translation: CASSLSGTGSYEQYF.

V usage is TRBV29-1 and J usage is TRBJ2-1; either TRBD1 or TRBD2 may supply D (5 bases each). This CDR3 has 15 amino acids. V lost 3 bases and J 5 bases, leaving 17 bases between the germline ends. Germline V lookup: CDR1 SQVTM, CDR2 ANQGSEA. CDR3 protein: CSVDVQGDGNNEQFF. DNA for the CDR3: TGCAGCGTTGATGTTCAGGGAGACGGTAACAATGAGCAGTTCTTC.

The chain recombines TRBV28 with TRBJ1-5; 8 bases align to TRBD1. CDR3 length: 12 residues. With 8 bases clipped from V and 4 bases from J, the junction kept 1 base outside the gene matches. Looked up from germline, CDR1 is MDHEN and CDR2 is SYDVKM. The CDR3 reads CASWTGNQPQHF. The DNA of the CDR3 is TGTGCCAGCTGGACAGGGAATCAGCCCCAGCATTTT.

The chain links TRBV5-1 to TRBJ1-6, with 7 bases fitting TRBD1. The germline V gene has CDR1 SGHRS and CDR2 YFSETQ. The CDR3 length is 16 residues. Trimming at V came to 0 bases and at J to 5 bases, leaving 5 bases not matched to a gene. CDR3 region: CASSLGGGINNSPLHF. CDR3 coding DNA: TGCGCCAGCAGCTTGGGAGGGGGCATAAATAATTCACCCCTCCACTTT.

This clone was detected only a few times. The rearrangement uses TRBV6-8 and TRBJ2-7; tentatively, D is TRBD2 (6 bases). Per the germline V gene, CDR1 is MNHGY and CDR2 is SAAAGT. The CDR3 is 13 amino acids. V was clipped by 7 bases and J by 2 bases, with 12 bases between them. CDR3 amino acids: CASIREPTYEQYF. CDR3 coding DNA: TGTGCCAGCATTCGGGAGCCAACCTACGAGCAGTACTTC.

The gene calls are TRBV10-2 and TRBJ2-2; 11 bases align to TRBD1. After removal of 8 bases from V and 4 bases from J, the junction contained 9 bases not matched to a gene. There are 16 residues in the CDR3. In germline, CDR1 is WSHSY, CDR2 SAAADI. The CDR3, as DNA: TGCGCCAGCGATAGAGGACAGGGGGCCCTCACCGGGGAGCTGTTTTTT. It specifies CASDRGQGALTGELFF.

The chain employs TRBV2 and TRBJ2-7; no reliable D call. Trimming took off 8 bases at V and 2 bases at J, with 10 bases between the two ends. The length of the CDR3 is 12 residues. Germline assignment: CDR1 SNHLY and CDR2 FYNNEI. The CDR3 DNA is TGTGCCAGCGGGCGATCCCCCTACGAGCAGTACTTC. It translates to CASGRSPYEQYF.

The chain has TRBV14 and TRBJ2-2; a possible D gene is TRBD2 (6 bases). Germline lookup yields CDR1 SGHDN and CDR2 FVKESK. Trimming shortened V by 4 bases and J by 5 bases, and 11 bases separated the two germline ends. This CDR3 spans 14 amino acids. The CDR3, as DNA: TGTGCCAGCAGCCTAGGAGGGCGAACCGGGGAGCTGTTTTTT. Amino acids: CASSLGGRTGELFF.

Comments on this clone: At one of its ends the junction is not consistent with the germline gene, which may arise from a read error. V gene TRBV11-3 combines with J gene TRBJ1-2, with D possibly matching TRBD1 (6 bases). The germline V gene has CDR1 SGHNT and CDR2 YENEEA. This CDR3 is 15 amino acids long. CDR3: CARSLDGGRGYGYTF. CDR3 DNA sequence: TGTGCCAGAAGCTTAGACGGGGGCAGGGGCTATGGCTACACCTTC.

This sequence joins TRBV7-6 and TRBJ2-7, with D hard to call. V shed 5 bases and J shed 0 bases, with 17 bases lying between them. The CDR3 totals 16 residues. Germline values: CDR1 SGHVS, CDR2 FNYEAQ. CDR3 in DNA: TGTGCCAGCAGCCCAACATCGGCGTGGAGCTCCTACGAGCAGTACTTC. This codes for CASSPTSAWSSYEQYF.

By its share, this clone is large. The genes are TRBV4-1 and TRBJ2-3; D is unresolved. The CDR3 spans 13 residues. Per the germline V gene, CDR1 is MGHRA and CDR2 is YSYEKL. The V end was cut by 4 bases, the J end by 1 base, with 6 bases between. The CDR3 region is CASSPPGTDTQYF. In DNA, the CDR3 is TGCGCCAGCAGCCCCCCAGGCACAGATACGCAGTATTTT.

In its sample, this clone is medium-sized (0.01 to 0.1%). The chain joins TRBV11-3 to TRBJ2-7, with D maybe TRBD2 (5 bases). The germline CDR1 and CDR2 sequences are SGHNT and YENEEA. The CDR3 length is 15 residues. Trimming removed 6 bases at V and 2 bases at J, with 17 bases between. DNA for the CDR3: TGTGCCAGCAGTAATTCCCGGGCCGGGACCTACGAGCAGTACTTC. Its translation is CASSNSRAGTYEQYF.

In its sample, this clone is hyperexpanded. The chain uses TRBV12-5 and TRBJ1-1, with D perhaps matching TRBD1 (5 bases). The germline gives CDR1 LGHNT, CDR2 FRNRAP. The CDR3 has 13 amino acids. CDR3 bases: TGTGCCGGGAGGAGAGGGGAAGGGACTGAAGCTTTCTTT. This sequence encodes CAGRRGEGTEAFF.

This clone was detected a few times. This chain links TRBV28 with TRBJ2-3, with 11 bases fitting TRBD2. This CDR3 contains 19 residues. Germline CDR1 reads MDHEN; CDR2 reads SYDVKM. V lost 5 bases, J lost 0 bases, and 13 bases stayed unmatched. CDR3 in amino acids: CASSLIRGGLADSTDTQYF. The CDR3 DNA is TGTGCCAGCAGTCTGATCCGGGGGGGACTAGCGGATAGCACAGATACGCAGTATTTT.

V usage is TRBV18 and J usage is TRBJ2-3, with 9 bases matching TRBD1. The germline V gene has CDR1 KGHSH and CDR2 LQKENI. The CDR3 has 14 amino acids. The V and J ends lost 6 bases and 6 bases, in that order; junction bases with no gene match: 7. CDR3 protein: CASSPTGGGDTQYF. CDR3 DNA: TGTGCCAGCTCCCCTACAGGGGGCGGCGATACGCAGTATTTT.

The chain links TRBV29-1 to TRBJ2-6; D is undetermined. Trimming shortened V by 3 bases and J by 2 bases, and 8 bases separated the two germline ends. In germline, CDR1 is SQVTM, CDR2 ANQGSEA. CDR3 size: 14 residues. CDR3 DNA sequence: TGCAGCGTTGAGTTATACGCTGGGGCCAACGTCCTGACTTTC. Its translation: CSVELYAGANVLTF.

This clone is medium-sized in the sample. Here the CDR3 reads CASNIQGGSRSGANVLTF. CDR3 DNA: TGTGCCAGCAACATCCAGGGAGGTAGTAGATCTGGGGCCAACGTCCTGACTTTC. The chain has TRBV9 and TRBJ2-6; maybe TRBD2 (6 bases). From germline, CDR1 is SGDLS and CDR2 YYNGEE. The V end was cut by 6 bases, the J end by 1 base, with 20 bases between. The CDR3 runs 18 residues.

In its sample, this clone ranks as medium-sized. The chain links TRBV11-3 to TRBJ2-1; 7 bases line up with TRBD1. Germline lookup yields CDR1 SGHNT and CDR2 YENEEA. The CDR3 covers 14 residues. V gave up 2 bases and J gave up 5 bases; unmatched junction bases: 3. CDR3 region: CASSLIDRDNEQFF. In DNA form, the CDR3 reads TGTGCCAGCAGCTTAATTGACAGGGACAATGAGCAGTTCTTC.

This clone was seen a handful of times. The gene calls are TRBV6-8 and TRBJ1-6; D gene ambiguous. The V and J ends lost 10 bases and 2 bases respectively, with 15 bases between them. Germline CDR1 is MNHGY and CDR2 is SAAAGT. This CDR3 is built from 15 residues. The CDR3 sequence is CAIRRRATYNSPLHF. The CDR3 coding sequence is TGTGCCATCAGAAGGAGGGCGACCTATAATTCACCCCTCCACTTT.

This chain links TRBV11-3 with TRBJ1-4; the match to TRBD1 covers 7 bases. This CDR3 is built from 15 residues. V shed 5 bases and J 8 bases; nucleotides not matched to a gene: 11. CDR1 is SGHNT and CDR2 is YENEEA in the germline V gene. For the CDR3, the DNA is TGTGCCAGCAGCGGATTGACAGGGCTAGGGGAAAAACTGTTTTTT. This encodes CASSGLTGLGEKLFF.

In its sample, this clone is medium-sized (0.01 to 0.1%). The J gene is TRBJ2-7, the V gene TRBV6-8; a possible D gene is TRBD2 (5 bases). CDR1 and CDR2 from the germline V gene are MNHGY and SAAAGT. The CDR3 is made up of 15 amino acids. Trimming stripped 7 bases from V and 3 bases from J, with 19 bases between. The CDR3 nucleotides are TGTGCCAGCACCCCCAAGAGGGATCTCTACTACGAGCAGTACTTC. Its translation is CASTPKRDLYYEQYF.

There are a few counts of this clone. This chain connects TRBV4-1 to TRBJ1-6, with D possibly TRBD1 on 6 matching bases. The germline V and J ends were trimmed by 4 bases and 9 bases, with 16 bases remaining between them. This CDR3 spans 15 amino acids. Germline values: CDR1 MGHRA, CDR2 YSYEKL. The DNA of the CDR3 is TGCGCCAGCAGCCCCCAGGACGGACAGTTTTCACCCCTCCACTTT. It is translated as CASSPQDGQFSPLHF.

This clone was seen a few times. J is TRBJ2-7 and V is TRBV19; the D gene is possibly TRBD1 (5 bases). The CDR3 runs to 14 residues. Germline V gene data show CDR1 as LNHDA and CDR2 as SQIVND (reference sequence). Trimming stripped 3 bases from V and 4 bases from J, with 13 bases between. CDR3 nucleotides: TGTGCCAGTAGTATCGGAGTGGGGCGGTACGAGCAGTACTTC. Translating it yields CASSIGVGRYEQYF.

The chain recombines TRBV19 with TRBJ1-5; TRBD1 agrees at 12 bases. J gave up 2 bases and V 3 bases, and 5 bases lay outside the gene matches. The CDR3 covers 17 residues. Germline V CDR1 and CDR2: LNHDA, SQIVND (reference sequence). The CDR3 DNA reads as TGTGCCAGTAGTATTATAGGGACAGGGGGCGGCAATCAGCCCCAGCATTTT. This translates into CASSIIGTGGGNQPQHF.

This clone has more than one count but fewer than ten. The chain joins TRBV19 to TRBJ1-2; D not certain. V lost 7 bases, J lost 8 bases, and 20 bases lay in between. The germline V gene has CDR1 LNHDA and CDR2 SQIVND (reference sequence). CDR3 size: 14 residues. CDR3 sequence (DNA): TGTGCCAGTATGCACCTTACGGTAACTGGGGGCTACACCTTC. Encoded protein: CASMHLTVTGGYTF.

The chain is built from TRBV19 and TRBJ1-1, with TRBD1 matching 11 bases. This CDR3 is built from 18 residues. Germline CDR1 is LNHDA and CDR2 is SQIVND (reference sequence). V was pared by 0 bases and J by 5 bases, with 11 bases of the junction left unmatched. The CDR3, as DNA: TGTGCCAGTAGTATAGATCCCCCTGGACAGGGGGCGAGGACTGAAGCTTTCTTT. Amino acid sequence: CASSIDPPGQGARTEAFF.

Ten or more counts support this clone. The chain carries TRBV23-1 and TRBJ2-5, with D perhaps matching TRBD1 or TRBD2 (6 bases each). TRBV23-1 is marked as an open reading frame, function uncertain. The V end lost 6 bases, the J end lost 5 bases, and 16 bases lay between the germline ends. This CDR3 region has 14 residues. The CDR3 coding sequence is TGCGCCAGCAGCAACAGGGAGGTGAGGGAGACCCAGTACTTC. This translates into CASSNREVRETQYF.

The chain carries TRBV10-2 and TRBJ2-5; D tentatively fits TRBD1 or TRBD2 (5 bases each). The ends were cut back, 0 bases at V and 1 base at J, with 9 bases in the middle. There are 15 residues in the CDR3. CDR1 and CDR2 from the germline V gene are WSHSY and SAAADI. CDR3 amino acids: CASSESGGRQETQYF. The CDR3 DNA reads TGCGCCAGCAGTGAGTCTGGGGGACGCCAAGAGACCCAGTACTTC.